This T cell receptor beta chain was observed in a study of beta chain features in type 1 diabetes (dated by TCRdb to the late 2010s). Regarding the research as a whole: No differences in mean age, gender distribution, total cell number or subset yield were found between patients and healthy donors. The study compared the TCRB repertoires of sorted circulating CD4+ T cell subsets in recently diagnosed type 1 diabetes patients with those in matched healthy donors. A total of about 100,000,000 sorted cells were examined across all samples, and RNA yield correlated strongly with the number of cells per subset. Whereas all 30 or so donors provided naive and central memory subsets, regulatory and stem cell-like memory subsets were isolated from just 8 patients and about eight healthy donors. General study outcomes and caveats: Because the HLA sub-analyses included only small numbers of individuals, any influence of HLA type on TCRB rearrangement was left unresolved. Naive, central memory and regulatory TCRB repertoires appeared to be more similar among patients than among healthy donors. Fewer insertions and more nucleotide deletions at VDJ recombination sites were observed in patients with type 1 diabetes, implying thymic rearrangement abnormalities. Shorter templates might have been favored by PCR, but patient and control samples were amplified and corrected together, so both groups would have been affected equally by any skew. In all four CD4+ subsets, TCRB CDR3 length was moderately but significantly shorter in type 1 diabetes patients. Sequencing cDNA rather than genomic DNA could over-represent highly expressing activated cells, although activation and CD3 levels did not differ between groups.

The entire isolated RNA was reverse transcribed using the High Capacity cDNA Reverse Transcription Kit, and thus expressed TCRB transcripts were sequenced. Deep immunoSEQ sequencing was performed on naive, central memory and regulatory T cell samples, with an average of roughly 3.5 million total reads per sample. After sorted cells were lysed in RLT buffer, RNA was extracted with DNase-treated RNeasy Micro or Mini kits, with the choice depending on cell number. To prevent cross-contamination, every cell subset was processed on its own, while patient and healthy donor samples were processed together. Using the immunoSEQ multiplex PCR, TCRB sequences were amplified from cDNA into 87-bp fragments spanning the CDR3 region. The amplicons were sequenced using the Illumina HiSeq platform. Per the source publication's procedure: PCR bias was corrected computationally using synthetic template baselines, and reads within Hamming distance 2 were collapsed, with unmergeable singletons discarded. Reads were aligned against IMGT to assign V, D and J genes, CDR3 length and insertions or deletions at six rearrangement sites. Clonotype counts were normalized to sorted cell number within each subset before computing true diversity and Gini coefficients with the tcR R package. The overlap coefficient, calculated on TCRB nucleotide sequences, was used to quantify repertoire sharing. Out-of-frame TCRB sequences from naive cells were analyzed to stand in for the pre-selection repertoire. Here the immuneACCESS table is served through TCRdb, limited to in-frame sequences with V and J called. Missing clones are a known gap in these copies; in checked studies unresolved V genes cover under half, and the rest lacks a known reason. The DNA was the basis for D and trimming; V, J and clone size are from that table. The sample table holds a few hundred thousand clones, of which 24% were seen once. The ten largest clones take up roughly 0.011% of the sample.

CDR1 and CDR2 were assigned from the germline V gene (reference sequence) as PRHDT and FYEKMQ. The CDR3, cysteine through phenylalanine, is 13 amino acids long. The sequence is cut down to CDR3 DNA, 39 bases in frame from base 1. V and J are truncated by 5 bases and 5 bases respectively, leaving an intervening sequence of 13 bases. About this clone itself: What this receptor recognizes is not known. No base-level quality is on record; no much larger clone is a single base apart.

Each donor gave one peripheral blood draw, about 110 mL on average, collected into heparinised tubes. Using a panel that included CD45RO, CCR7, CD25, CD127, CD95 and CD27, naive, central memory, regulatory and stem cell-like memory CD4+ T cells were sorted on a BD FACSAria II. All sorted populations exceeded 95% purity. PBMCs were isolated right away by Lymphoprep density gradient centrifugation and were stained directly, without culture. Samples were stained and sorted in pairs, with one healthy donor and one patient per experiment, so that batch effects were minimized. Sequenced sample: naive CD4+ T cells from blood. In light of the paper, this sample's cell subset or site label describes: true naive CD4+ T cells. The chain joins TRBV13 to TRBJ2-7; the D gene is perhaps TRBD2, from 6 matching bases. This TCR was recovered from a woman between 25 and 40 years old with type 1 diabetes. At the DNA level, the sequence is TGTGCCAGCAGCCCTGGCGCTAGCGACGAGCAGTACTTC. It is translated as CASSPGASDEQYF. Where the CDR3 stops, the reference TRBV13 and TRBJ2-7 genes take over; the full variable domain is AAGVIQSPRHLIKEKRETATLKCYPIPRHDTVYWYQQGPGQDPQFLISFYEKMQSDKGSIPDRFSAQQFSDYHSELNMSSLELGDSALYFCASSPGASDEQYFGPGTRLTVT.